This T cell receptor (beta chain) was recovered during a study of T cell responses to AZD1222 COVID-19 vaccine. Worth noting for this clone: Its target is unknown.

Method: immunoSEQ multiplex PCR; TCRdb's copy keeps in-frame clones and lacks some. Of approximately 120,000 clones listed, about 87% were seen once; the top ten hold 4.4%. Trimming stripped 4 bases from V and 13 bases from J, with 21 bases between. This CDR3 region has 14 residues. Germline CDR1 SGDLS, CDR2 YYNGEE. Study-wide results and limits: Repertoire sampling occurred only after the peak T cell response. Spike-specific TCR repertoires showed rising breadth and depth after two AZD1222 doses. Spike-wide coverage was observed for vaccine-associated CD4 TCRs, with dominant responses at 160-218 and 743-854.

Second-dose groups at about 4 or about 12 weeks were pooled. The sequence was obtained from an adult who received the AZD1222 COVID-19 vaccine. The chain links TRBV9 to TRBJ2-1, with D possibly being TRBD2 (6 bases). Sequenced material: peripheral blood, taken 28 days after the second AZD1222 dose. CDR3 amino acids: CASSPVGGDQPQFF. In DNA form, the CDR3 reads TGTGCCAGCAGCCCCGTAGGAGGGGACCAACCTCAGTTCTTC.